This T cell receptor beta chain was captured by sequencing in a study of Ad26.COV2.S vaccination and SARS-CoV-2 variants. The study, taken as a whole, reports: Similar non-spike TCR breadth was observed in recipients of vaccine and of placebo.

The germline V gene has CDR1 LNHDA and CDR2 SQIVND (reference sequence). V dropped 1 base and J dropped 3 bases, with 11 bases sitting between them. The CDR3 sequence is 15 residues long. As to this clone: No antigen is known for it.

Using immunoSEQ multiplex PCR, the repertoire was profiled, and TCRdb retains in-frame clones only, with some absent. The sample lists 200,000 to 250,000 clones; 70% to 90% were seen once. Treatment indicated: 15 to 20 received Ad26.COV2.S at low or high dose, single or two shots; a few received placebo; per-sample allocation not given. All samples were drawn on day 63, counting from the first vaccine or placebo injection. In the vaccine, an Ad26 vector expressed the SARS-CoV-2 spike of the Wuhan strain. Sequenced material: peripheral blood, taken in a trial of Ad26.COV2.S vaccine versus placebo. V is TRBV19 and J is TRBJ2-3, with D maybe TRBD1 (6 bases). The TCR sequence derives from a person between 18 and 65 years old who received the Ad26.COV2.S COVID-19 vaccine or a placebo. Here the CDR3 DNA reads TGTGCCAGTAGTATAGGAGGGGGTGGGACAGATACGCAGTATTTT. Translated, it gives CASSIGGGGTDTQYF.